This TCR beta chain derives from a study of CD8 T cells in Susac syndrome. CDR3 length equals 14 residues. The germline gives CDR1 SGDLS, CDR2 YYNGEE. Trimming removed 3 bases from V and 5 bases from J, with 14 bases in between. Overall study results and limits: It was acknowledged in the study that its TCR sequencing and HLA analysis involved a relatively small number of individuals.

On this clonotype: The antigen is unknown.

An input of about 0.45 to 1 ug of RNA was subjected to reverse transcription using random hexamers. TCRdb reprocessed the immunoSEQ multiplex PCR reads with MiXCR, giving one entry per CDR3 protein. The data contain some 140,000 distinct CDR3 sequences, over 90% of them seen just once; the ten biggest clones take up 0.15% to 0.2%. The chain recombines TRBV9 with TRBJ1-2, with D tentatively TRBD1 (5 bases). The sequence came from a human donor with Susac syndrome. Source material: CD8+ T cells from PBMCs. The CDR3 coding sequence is TGTGCCAGCAGCGACCGACCTGGGGGGTATGGCTACACCTTC. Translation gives CASSDRPGGYGYTF.